The 21 T cell receptor beta chains below all came from one sample that was sequenced in a study of blood T cell repertoires in COVID-19. Profiling relied on immunoSEQ multiplex PCR, and the TCRdb table lists in-frame clones only, not all of them. The sample holds about 200,000 clones, roughly 90% seen once. The sample taken for sequencing was peripheral blood. These TCRs come from a woman in her 70s with acute or convalescent COVID-19.

DNA of the CDR3: TGTGCCAGCAGCCGAACCCTAACGGGTCAGGGGGTCTACGAGCAGTACTTC. It codes for CASSRTLTGQGVYEQYF. This rearrangement joins TRBV6-6 to TRBJ2-7; 7 bases match TRBD1. There are 17 residues in the CDR3. V was pared by 6 bases and J by 3 bases, with 17 bases of the junction left unmatched. Germline V gene sequence: CDR1 MNHNY, CDR2 SVGAGI (reference sequence).

This clone appeared a single time. The gene calls are TRBV15 and TRBJ1-5; D is uncertain. Germline V CDR1 and CDR2: LNHNV, YYDKDF (reference sequence). V shed 2 bases and J shed 5 bases, with 16 bases lying between them. CDR3 length equals 16 residues. The CDR3 DNA follows: TGTGCCACCAGCAGATCCCATAAGGTGCTAGATCAGCCCCAGCATTTT. Translating gives CATSRSHKVLDQPQHF.

This sequence joins TRBV3-1 (or the pseudogene TRBV3-2) and TRBJ1-1; tentative D call: TRBD1 (6 bases). This CDR3 is 15 amino acids long. CDR1 and CDR2 (germline): LGHDT, YNNKEL (reference sequence). V was clipped by 0 bases and J by 10 bases, with 18 bases between them. CDR3 sequence reads: CASSQDSVGGRAAFF. The CDR3 nucleotides read TGTGCCAGCAGCCAAGATTCTGTCGGGGGGCGCGCAGCTTTCTTT.

This chain joins TRBV7-9 and TRBJ2-1; possible D gene TRBD2, 5 bases. Germline V CDR1 and CDR2: SEHNR, FQNEAQ (reference sequence). CDR3 length: 15 amino acids. Deletions cut 2 bases from V and 6 bases from J, with 14 bases between. The CDR3 here is CASSLPGSQANEQFF. The CDR3 DNA sequence: TGTGCCAGCAGCTTACCGGGGTCTCAGGCCAATGAGCAGTTCTTC.

This clone was detected only once. The J gene is TRBJ2-3, the V gene TRBV5-4; D is perhaps TRBD1 (5 bases). Germline CDR1 reads SGHNT; CDR2 reads YYREEE (reference sequence). The CDR3 contains 15 residues. Trimming removed 2 bases at V and 1 base at J, with 11 bases between. The CDR3 DNA is TGTGCCAGCAGCTTCAAGGTACAGGGCACAGATACGCAGTATTTT. Residues: CASSFKVQGTDTQYF. The whole variable domain, filled in from reference TRBV5-4 and TRBJ2-3, reads ETGVTQSPTHLIKTRGQQVTLRCSSQSGHNTVSWYQQALGQGPQFIFQYYREEENGRGNFPPRFSGLQFPNYSSELNVNALELDDSALYLCASSFKVQGTDTQYFGPGTRLTVL.

The chain joins TRBV6-4 to TRBJ2-1, with TRBD2 matching 10 bases. CDR3 length equals 15 residues. The trim removed 7 bases at V and 4 bases at J, leaving 7 bases unmatched. CDR1 MRHNA and CDR2 SNTAGT come from the germline V gene. The CDR3 is CASIKTSGTYNEQFF. For the CDR3, the DNA is TGTGCCAGCATTAAAACTAGCGGGACGTACAATGAGCAGTTCTTC.

The V gene is TRBV19, the J gene TRBJ2-5, with 12 bases identical to TRBD2. The V segment lost 6 bases and the J segment 4 bases; nucleotides outside the gene matches: 15. The CDR3 has 18 residues. The germline V gene encodes CDR1 LNHDA and CDR2 SQIVND (reference sequence). The CDR3 sequence: CASSTKSLAGGPGETQYF. The CDR3 DNA reads as TGTGCCAGTAGCACCAAATCCCTAGCGGGAGGGCCGGGAGAGACCCAGTACTTC.

The V gene is TRBV3-1 (or the pseudogene TRBV3-2), the J gene TRBJ2-1, with 11 bases lining up with TRBD2. Germline lookup yields CDR1 LGHDT and CDR2 YNNKEL (reference sequence). V shed 8 bases, J shed 7 bases, and the junction held 10 bases outside the gene matches. The CDR3 spans 15 residues. The CDR3 DNA reads as TGTGCCAGCGCCACTAGCGGGGGAGAAGGAAATGAGCAGTTCTTC. Protein product: CASATSGGEGNEQFF.

In this sample, this clone turned up a few times. The chain couples TRBV19 to TRBJ1-4; D is possibly TRBD1 (5 bases). Trimming cost V 5 bases and J 4 bases, with 8 bases left between them. Germline V gene data show CDR1 as LNHDA and CDR2 as SQIVND (reference sequence). The CDR3 length is 13 residues. CDR3 sequence reads: CASSQGFNEKLFF. The CDR3, as DNA: TGTGCCAGTAGTCAGGGCTTTAATGAAAAACTGTTTTTT. Full variable domain (remainder filled in from reference TRBV19 and TRBJ1-4): DGGITQSPKYLFRKEGQNVTLSCEQNLNHDAMYWYRQDPGQGLRLIYYSQIVNDFQKGDIAEGYSVSREKKESFPLTVTSAQKNPTAFYLCASSQGFNEKLFFGSGTQLSVL.

The chain uses TRBV7-9 and TRBJ2-1; 14 positions match TRBD2. The CDR3 runs to 13 residues. V lost 8 bases and J lost 8; bases outside the gene matches: 2. In germline, CDR1 is SEHNR, CDR2 FQNEAQ (reference sequence). The CDR3 loop is CASGTSGSYEQFF. The CDR3 region has the DNA TGTGCCAGCGGGACTAGCGGGAGCTATGAGCAGTTCTTC.

The V and J genes are TRBV5-4 and TRBJ1-1, with 7 bases lining up with TRBD1. V lost 4 bases and J lost 2; bases outside the gene matches: 8. This CDR3 is built from 15 residues. Per the germline V gene, CDR1 is SGHNT and CDR2 is YYREEE (reference sequence). CDR3 residues: CASSPPTGTNTEAFF. The CDR3 DNA is TGTGCCAGCAGCCCTCCGACAGGGACCAACACTGAAGCTTTCTTT.

The V and J genes are TRBV6-6 and TRBJ1-2; no definite D call. V lost 0 bases and J 4 bases, leaving 9 bases between the germline ends. This CDR3 region has 14 residues. The germline V gene encodes CDR1 MNHNY and CDR2 SVGAGI (reference sequence). The CDR3 loop is CASSYSAGAYGYTF. The DNA for the CDR3 is TGTGCCAGCAGTTACTCAGCGGGCGCCTATGGCTACACCTTC.

In this sample, this clone turned up a few times. The chain recombines TRBV6-2 or TRBV6-3 with TRBJ2-2, with 12 bases matching TRBD2. The CDR3 runs to 19 residues. V was clipped by 5 bases and J by 3 bases; unmatched bases: 13. The germline gives CDR1 MNHEY, CDR2 SVGEGT. The CDR3 region is CASSLPTSGSVLDTGELFF. The CDR3 bases are TGTGCCAGCAGTCTTCCGACTAGCGGGAGTGTCTTGGACACCGGGGAGCTGTTTTTT.

The J gene is TRBJ2-1, the V gene TRBV3-1 (or the pseudogene TRBV3-2), with a possible D match to TRBD1 (7 bases). Germline V gives CDR1 LGHDT, CDR2 YNNKEL (reference sequence). This CDR3 comprises 14 residues. Between the trimmed V and J ends, which lost 2 bases and 8 bases, there was a span of 13 bases. This CDR3 reads CASSQRSRGDEQFF. The CDR3 DNA reads as TGTGCCAGCAGCCAAAGATCCAGGGGGGATGAGCAGTTCTTC.

V usage is TRBV6-1 and J usage is TRBJ2-7; D ambiguous. Germline CDR1 and CDR2: MNHNS and SASEGT. V shed 2 bases and J shed 1 base, with 12 bases lying between them. This CDR3 has 15 amino acids. CDR3 DNA sequence: TGTGCCAGCAGTGAACCCCTGCGGAATTCCTACGAGCAGTACTTC. As protein: CASSEPLRNSYEQYF.

This chain links TRBV7-6 with TRBJ2-5; a weak D match, TRBD2 (7 bases). Per germline, CDR1 SGHVS and CDR2 FNYEAQ. The CDR3 has 12 residues. V shed 5 bases and J shed 5 bases, with 9 bases lying between them. The CDR3 bases are TGTGCCAGCAGCCGGGGGGCCGAGACCCAGTACTTC. Protein product: CASSRGAETQYF. The full variable domain, its missing parts supplied by reference TRBV7-6 and TRBJ2-5, is GAGVSQSPRYKVTKRGQDVALRCDPISGHVSLYWYRQALGQGPEFLTYFNYEAQQDKSGLPNDRFSAERPEGSISTLTIQRTEQRDSAMYRCASSRGAETQYFGPGTRLLVL.

The gene calls are TRBV7-9 and TRBJ1-2; the D gene is possibly TRBD1 (6 bases). Between the trimmed V and J ends, which lost 2 bases and 8 bases, there was a span of 15 bases. Germline-derived CDR1 and CDR2 are SEHNR and FQNEAQ (reference sequence). This CDR3 has 14 amino acids. The CDR3 DNA reads TGTGCCAGCAGCTTAACGTCAGGGGCTGAGGGCTACACCTTC. Its translation is CASSLTSGAEGYTF.

V gene TRBV7-9 combines with J gene TRBJ2-7, with 12 bases fitting TRBD2. Trimming took 5 bases from V and 5 from J; bases not matched to a gene: 13. The CDR3 length is 17 residues. Germline CDR1 and CDR2: SEHNR and FQNEAQ (reference sequence). DNA of the CDR3: TGTGCCAGCAGCCCAGGAGCTAGCGGGAGGGGGGTCGACGAGCAGTACTTC. Encoded protein: CASSPGASGRGVDEQYF.

V usage is TRBV6-6 and J usage is TRBJ1-5; 8 bases match TRBD1. The germline gives CDR1 MNHNY, CDR2 SVGAGI (reference sequence). The CDR3 extends over 15 amino acids. Trimming removed 6 bases from V and 0 bases from J; junction bases left unmatched: 4. Here the CDR3 DNA reads TGTGCCAGCAGCTACGGACAGGGTAGCAATCAGCCCCAGCATTTT. Protein: CASSYGQGSNQPQHF.

The rearrangement links TRBV2 to TRBJ2-6; 7 nucleotides agree with TRBD1. Germline V gene sequence: CDR1 SNHLY, CDR2 FYNNEI. J gave up 0 bases and V 8 bases, and 7 bases lay outside the gene matches. This CDR3 region has 16 residues. CDR3 protein: CASGRDRGSGANVLTF. The CDR3 coding sequence is TGTGCCAGCGGCCGGGACAGAGGCTCTGGGGCCAACGTCCTGACTTTC. Full variable domain (outside the CDR3, taken from reference TRBV2 and TRBJ2-6): EPEVTQTPSHQVTQMGQEVILRCVPISNHLYFYWYRQILGQKVEFLVSFYNNEISEKSEIFDDQFSVERPDGSNFTLKIRSTKLEDSAMYFCASGRDRGSGANVLTFGAGSRLTVL.

The V gene is TRBV21-1, the J gene TRBJ2-1; the table's TRBD1 call for D was not verified on the DNA. TRBV21-1 is given as a pseudogene. The CDR3 runs to 15 residues. Here the CDR3 DNA reads TGTGCCAGCAGCAAACAGGGGACACTCGAGGATGAGCAGTTCTTC. As protein: CASSKQGTLEDEQFF.